This T cell receptor (beta chain) originates from a study of shared clonotypes between healthy human individuals. Study overall: The study used three CD4 naive, three CD4 memory, two CD8 naive and one CD8 memory plate per donor.

All donors were Caucasian adults living in Nashville, Tennessee. The protocol was immunoSEQ multiplex PCR, while the TCRdb copy is restricted to in-frame clones and leaves out a portion. The sample comprises 550,000 to 850,000 clones, 72% of which are singletons, and under 2% rests with the top ten. Study-wide findings and caveats: Only blood was sampled, and tissue TCR repertoires likely differ from blood ones. Naive subsets tended to show greater estimated richness than memory subsets.

Comments on this clone: Its antigen is unknown.

The TCR sequence derives from a woman aged 25 to 39 in good health. The sequenced material came from memory CD4+ T cells sorted from blood. The subset here: CD45RA-negative fraction.

CDR3 nucleotides: TGTGCCAGTAGCGCCCGGGGGGCGAGTGAAAAACTGTTTTTT. It specifies CASSARGASEKLFF. The chain has TRBV19 and TRBJ1-4; possible D gene TRBD1, 6 bases. CDR3 length: 14 amino acids. CDR1 is LNHDA, CDR2 SQIVND, per germline (reference sequence). Trimming removed 6 bases at V and 7 bases at J, with 15 bases between.